This T cell receptor beta chain was sequenced for a study of PD-L1 blockade in urothelial cancer. Profiling relied on immunoSEQ multiplex PCR, and the TCRdb table lists in-frame clones only, not all of them. The sample includes 40,000 or so clones, about 80% seen only once; the top ten take 2.5% to 3%. The germline V gene encodes CDR1 SGHAT and CDR2 FQNNGV. The CDR3 covers 15 residues. With 0 bases removed from V and 11 bases from J, the gap between germline ends came to 19 bases. The source material was PBMCs, sampled around atezolizumab (anti-PD-L1) treatment. The chain joins TRBV11-2 to TRBJ1-1; maybe TRBD1 (6 bases). This clonotype was obtained from an older man with urothelial cancer. Here the CDR3 reads CASSLDQGRWNRAFF. The CDR3, as DNA: TGTGCCAGCAGCTTAGATCAGGGGCGATGGAACAGGGCTTTCTTT.